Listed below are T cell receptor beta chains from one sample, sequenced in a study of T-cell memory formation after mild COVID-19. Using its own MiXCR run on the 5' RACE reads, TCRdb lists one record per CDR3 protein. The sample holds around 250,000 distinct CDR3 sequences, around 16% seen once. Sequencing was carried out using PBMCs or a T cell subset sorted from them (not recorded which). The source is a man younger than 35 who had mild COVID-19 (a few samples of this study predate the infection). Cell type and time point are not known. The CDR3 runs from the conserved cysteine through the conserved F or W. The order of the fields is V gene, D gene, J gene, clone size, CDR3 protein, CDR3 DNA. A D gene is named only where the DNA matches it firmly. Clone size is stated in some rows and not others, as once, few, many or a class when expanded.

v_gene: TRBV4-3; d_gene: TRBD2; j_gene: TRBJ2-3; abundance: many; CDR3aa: CASSQEVPGTSGSSTDTQYF; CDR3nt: TGCGCCAGCAGCCAAGAAGTCCCCGGGACTAGCGGGAGTAGCACAGATACGCAGTATTTT
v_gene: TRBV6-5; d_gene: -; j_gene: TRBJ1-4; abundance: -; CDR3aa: CASSFTGRGNEKLFF; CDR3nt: TGTGCCAGCAGTTTTACAGGGCGGGGAAATGAAAAACTGTTTTTT
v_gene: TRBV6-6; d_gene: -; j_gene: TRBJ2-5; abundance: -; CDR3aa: CASNFPGLETQYF; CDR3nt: TGTGCCAGCAACTTTCCCGGTTTGGAGACCCAGTACTTC
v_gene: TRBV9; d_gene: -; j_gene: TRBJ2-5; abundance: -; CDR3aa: CASSVTTRETQYF; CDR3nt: TGTGCCAGCAGCGTCACCACCCGGGAGACCCAGTACTTC
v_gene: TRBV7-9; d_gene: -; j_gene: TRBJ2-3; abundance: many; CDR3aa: CASSLLPTDTQYF; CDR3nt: TGCGCCAGCAGCTTGCTCCCCACAGATACGCAGTATTTT
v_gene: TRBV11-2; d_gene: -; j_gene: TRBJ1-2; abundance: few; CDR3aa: CASSSRDTHGYTF; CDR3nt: TGTGCCAGCAGCTCCCGGGACACTCATGGCTACACCTTC
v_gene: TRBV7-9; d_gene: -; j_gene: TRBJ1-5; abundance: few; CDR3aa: CASSLLVGPQHF; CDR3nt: TGTGCCAGCAGCTTACTCGTTGGGCCCCAGCATTTT
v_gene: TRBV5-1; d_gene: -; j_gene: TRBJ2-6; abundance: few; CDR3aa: CASSAKAASGANVLTF; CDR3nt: TGCGCCAGCAGCGCCAAGGCCGCCTCTGGGGCCAACGTCCTGACTTTC
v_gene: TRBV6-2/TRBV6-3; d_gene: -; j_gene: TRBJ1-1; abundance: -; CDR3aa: CASSYPGWGDTEAFF; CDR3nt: TGTGCCAGCAGTTACCCCGGGTGGGGTGACACTGAAGCTTTCTTT
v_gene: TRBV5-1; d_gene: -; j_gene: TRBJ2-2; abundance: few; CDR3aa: CASSFGVGELFF; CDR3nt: TGCGCCAGCAGCTTTGGCGTCGGGGAGCTGTTTTTT
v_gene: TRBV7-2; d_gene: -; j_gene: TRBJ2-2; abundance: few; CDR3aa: CASSHGGRANTGELFF; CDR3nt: TGTGCCAGCAGCCACGGGGGACGCGCGAACACCGGGGAGCTGTTTTTT
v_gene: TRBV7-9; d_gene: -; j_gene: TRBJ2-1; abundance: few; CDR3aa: CASSPSGGEVNEQFF; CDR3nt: TGTGCCAGCAGCCCCTCCGGGGGAGAAGTAAATGAGCAGTTCTTC
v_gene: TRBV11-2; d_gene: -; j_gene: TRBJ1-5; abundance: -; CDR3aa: CASSFAPEAAYSNQPQHF; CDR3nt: TGTGCCAGCAGCTTCGCCCCCGAGGCAGCTTATAGCAATCAGCCCCAGCATTTT
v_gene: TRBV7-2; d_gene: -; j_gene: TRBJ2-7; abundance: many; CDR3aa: CASSFLAGPYEQYF; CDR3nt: TGTGCCAGCAGCTTTCTAGCAGGTCCCTACGAGCAGTACTTC
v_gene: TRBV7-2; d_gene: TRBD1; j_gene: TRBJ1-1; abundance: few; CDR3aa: CASSPTPGQPEAFF; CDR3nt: TGTGCCAGCAGCCCTACTCCGGGACAGCCTGAAGCTTTCTTT
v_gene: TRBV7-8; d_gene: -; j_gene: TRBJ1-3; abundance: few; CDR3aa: CASSLGQRFSGNTIYF; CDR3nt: TGTGCCAGCAGCTTAGGTCAACGGTTCTCTGGAAACACCATATATTTT
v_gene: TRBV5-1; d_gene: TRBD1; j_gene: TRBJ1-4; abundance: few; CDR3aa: CASNRQGAGEKLFF; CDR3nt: TGCGCCAGCAACCGACAGGGGGCCGGTGAAAAACTGTTTTTT
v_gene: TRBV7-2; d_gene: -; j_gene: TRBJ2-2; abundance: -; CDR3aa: CASSLGGGRQNTGELFF; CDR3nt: TGTGCCAGCAGCTTAGGAGGTGGCAGACAGAACACCGGGGAGCTGTTTTTT
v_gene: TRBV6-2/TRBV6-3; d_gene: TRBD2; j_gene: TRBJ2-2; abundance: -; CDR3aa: CASSYSSGYANTGELFF; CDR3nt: TGTGCCAGCAGTTACTCTAGCGGGTACGCGAACACCGGGGAGCTGTTTTTT
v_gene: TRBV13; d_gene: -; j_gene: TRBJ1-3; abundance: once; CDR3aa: CASSLAGRDTIYF; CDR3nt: TGTGCCAGCAGCTTGGCAGGGAGGGACACCATATATTTT
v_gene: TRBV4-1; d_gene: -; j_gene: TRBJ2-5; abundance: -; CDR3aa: CASSPLQGSRETQYF; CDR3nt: TGCGCCAGCAGCCCCCTCCAGGGGTCGCGAGAGACCCAGTACTTC
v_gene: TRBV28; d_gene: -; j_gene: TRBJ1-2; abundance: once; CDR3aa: CASSGAPSGYTF; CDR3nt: TGTGCCAGCAGTGGGGCCCCCTCGGGCTACACCTTC
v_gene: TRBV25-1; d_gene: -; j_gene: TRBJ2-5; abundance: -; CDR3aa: CASSLLDYAQETQYF; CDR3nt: TGTGCCAGCAGTCTTCTCGACTATGCCCAAGAGACCCAGTACTTC
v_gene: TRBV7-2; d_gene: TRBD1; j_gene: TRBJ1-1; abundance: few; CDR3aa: CASSLAGTEDTEAFF; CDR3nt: TGTGCCAGCAGTCTAGCCGGGACAGAGGACACTGAAGCTTTCTTT
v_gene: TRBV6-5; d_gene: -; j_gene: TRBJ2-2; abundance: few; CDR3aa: CASSQGRGGELFF; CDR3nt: TGTGCCAGCAGCCAGGGGAGGGGCGGGGAGCTGTTTTTT
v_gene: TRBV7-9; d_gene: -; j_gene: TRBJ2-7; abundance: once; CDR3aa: CASSLTDGAINEQYF; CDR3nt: TGTGCCAGCAGCTTAACGGACGGGGCTATAAACGAGCAGTACTTC
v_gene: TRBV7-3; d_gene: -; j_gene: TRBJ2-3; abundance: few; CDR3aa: CASRGVGADTQYF; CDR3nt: TGTGCCAGCCGTGGTGTTGGGGCAGATACGCAGTATTTT
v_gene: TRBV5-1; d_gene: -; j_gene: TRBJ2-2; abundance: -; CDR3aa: CASSPRGASTGELFF; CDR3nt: TGCGCCAGCAGTCCTCGGGGGGCTTCCACCGGGGAGCTGTTTTTT
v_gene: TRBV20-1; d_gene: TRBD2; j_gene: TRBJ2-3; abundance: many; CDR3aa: CSARVSISSLSTSGYHTDTQYF; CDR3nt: TGCAGTGCTAGAGTATCGATCTCCTCTCTCTCGACTAGCGGGTATCACACAGATACGCAGTATTTT
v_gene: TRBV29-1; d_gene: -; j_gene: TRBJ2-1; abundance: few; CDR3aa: CSVGGLGYNEQFF; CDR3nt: TGCAGCGTTGGGGGGCTCGGGTACAATGAGCAGTTCTTC
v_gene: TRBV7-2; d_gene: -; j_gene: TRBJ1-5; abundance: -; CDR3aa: CASSLPRQPQHF; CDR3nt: TGTGCCAGCAGCCTCCCGAGGCAGCCCCAGCATTTT
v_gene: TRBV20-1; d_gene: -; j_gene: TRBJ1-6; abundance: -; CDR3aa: CSARDLGSLSSYNSPLHF; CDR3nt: TGCAGTGCTAGAGATTTAGGCAGCCTAAGCTCCTATAATTCACCCCTCCACTTT